This T cell receptor beta chain derives from a study of shared clonotypes between healthy human individuals. This clone appeared a single time. Between the trimmed V and J ends, which lost 0 bases and 4 bases, there was a span of 8 bases. CDR3 length: 13 amino acids. Germline V gene sequence: CDR1 SGHRS, CDR2 YFSETQ. Using immunoSEQ multiplex PCR, the repertoire was profiled, and TCRdb retains in-frame clones only, with some absent. The sample carries about 1,900,000 clones, approximately 95% recorded once. Terminally differentiated effector memory CD45RA+ cells were excluded by CCR7 positive selection of CD45RO-negative cells.

The sequence was obtained from a man between 18 and 29 years old in good health. The chain recombines TRBV5-1 with TRBJ2-7, with D uncertain. Sequencing was carried out using naive CD8+ T cells sorted from blood. The CDR3 DNA follows: TGCGCCAGCAGCTTGGATGAGAATTACGAGCAGTACTTC. Its translation: CASSLDENYEQYF.